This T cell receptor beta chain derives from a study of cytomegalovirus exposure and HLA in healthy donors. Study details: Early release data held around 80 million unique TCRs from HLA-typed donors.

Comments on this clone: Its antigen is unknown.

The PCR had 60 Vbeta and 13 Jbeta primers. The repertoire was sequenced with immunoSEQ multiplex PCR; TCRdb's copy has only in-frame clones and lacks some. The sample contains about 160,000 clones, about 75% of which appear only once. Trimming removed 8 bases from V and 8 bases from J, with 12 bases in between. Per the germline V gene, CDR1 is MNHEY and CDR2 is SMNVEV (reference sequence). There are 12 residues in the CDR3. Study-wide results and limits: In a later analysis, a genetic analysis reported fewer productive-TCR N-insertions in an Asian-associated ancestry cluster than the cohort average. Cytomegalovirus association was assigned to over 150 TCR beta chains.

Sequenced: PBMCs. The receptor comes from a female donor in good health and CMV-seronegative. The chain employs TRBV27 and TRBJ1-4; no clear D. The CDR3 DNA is TGTGCCAGCGGGTTATTTCAGGAAAAACTGTTTTTT. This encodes CASGLFQEKLFF.